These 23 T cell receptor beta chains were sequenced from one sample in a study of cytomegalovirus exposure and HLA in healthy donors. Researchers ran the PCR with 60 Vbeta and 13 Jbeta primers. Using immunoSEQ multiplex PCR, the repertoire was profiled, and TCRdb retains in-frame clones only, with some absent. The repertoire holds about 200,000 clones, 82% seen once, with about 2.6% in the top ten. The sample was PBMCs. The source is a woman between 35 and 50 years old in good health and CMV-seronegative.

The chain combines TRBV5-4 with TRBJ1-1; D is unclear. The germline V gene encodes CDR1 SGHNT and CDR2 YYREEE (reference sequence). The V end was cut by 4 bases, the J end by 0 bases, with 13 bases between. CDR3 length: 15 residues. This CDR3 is CASSGNTGVNTEAFF. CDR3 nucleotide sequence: TGTGCCAGCAGCGGTAACACCGGGGTGAACACTGAAGCTTTCTTT.

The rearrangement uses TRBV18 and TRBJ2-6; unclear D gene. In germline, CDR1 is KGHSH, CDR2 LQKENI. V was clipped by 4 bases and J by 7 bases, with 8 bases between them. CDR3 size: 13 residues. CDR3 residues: CASSLERANVLTF. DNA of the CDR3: TGTGCCAGCTCACTCGAGAGAGCCAACGTCCTGACTTTC.

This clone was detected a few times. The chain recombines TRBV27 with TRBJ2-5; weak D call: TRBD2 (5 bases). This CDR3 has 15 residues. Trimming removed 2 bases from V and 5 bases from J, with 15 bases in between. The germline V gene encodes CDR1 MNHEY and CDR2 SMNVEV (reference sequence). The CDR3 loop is CASSLGGPRAETQYF. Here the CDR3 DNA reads TGTGCCAGCAGTTTAGGAGGACCCCGGGCGGAGACCCAGTACTTC.

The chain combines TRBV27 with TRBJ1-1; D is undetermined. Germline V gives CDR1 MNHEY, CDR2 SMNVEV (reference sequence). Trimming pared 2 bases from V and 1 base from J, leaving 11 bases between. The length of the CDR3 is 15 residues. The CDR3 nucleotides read TGTGCCAGCAGTTTACATATTAGTCGGAACACTGAAGCTTTCTTT. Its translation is CASSLHISRNTEAFF.

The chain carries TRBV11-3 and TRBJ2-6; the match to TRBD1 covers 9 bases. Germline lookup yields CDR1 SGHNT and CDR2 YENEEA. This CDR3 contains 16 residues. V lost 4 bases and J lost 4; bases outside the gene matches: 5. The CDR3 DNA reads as TGTGCCAGCAGCTCAAACAGGGGGCCCGGGGCCAACGTCCTGACTTTC. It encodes CASSSNRGPGANVLTF.

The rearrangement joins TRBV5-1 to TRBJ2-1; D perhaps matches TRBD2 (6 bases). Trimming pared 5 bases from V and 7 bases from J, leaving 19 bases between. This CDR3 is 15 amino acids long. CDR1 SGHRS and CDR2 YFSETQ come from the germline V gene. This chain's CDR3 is CASSGGIAAWNEQFF. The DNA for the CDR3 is TGCGCCAGCAGTGGGGGAATAGCGGCCTGGAATGAGCAGTTCTTC.

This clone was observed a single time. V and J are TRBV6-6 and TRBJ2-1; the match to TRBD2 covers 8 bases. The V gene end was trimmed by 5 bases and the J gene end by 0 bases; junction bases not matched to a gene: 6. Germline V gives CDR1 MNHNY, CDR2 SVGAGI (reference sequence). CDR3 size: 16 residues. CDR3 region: CASSPRLASSYNEQFF. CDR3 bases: TGTGCCAGCAGTCCCAGACTAGCGAGCTCCTACAATGAGCAGTTCTTC.

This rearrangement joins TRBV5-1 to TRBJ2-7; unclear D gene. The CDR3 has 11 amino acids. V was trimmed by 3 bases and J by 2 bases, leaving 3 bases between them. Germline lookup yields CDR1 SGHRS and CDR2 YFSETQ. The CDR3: CASSSAYEQYF. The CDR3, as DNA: TGCGCCAGCAGCTCGGCCTACGAGCAGTACTTC.

The CDR3 nucleotides are TGTGCCAGCAGCTTAGTGGGACAGAAATCCTACGAGCAGTACTTC. The encoded protein is CASSLVGQKSYEQYF. The chain links TRBV7-9 to TRBJ2-7; 7 bases are a match to TRBD1. CDR3 length: 15 amino acids. Germline CDR1 reads SEHNR; CDR2 reads FQNEAQ (reference sequence). The trim removed 1 base at V and 1 base at J, leaving 4 bases unmatched.

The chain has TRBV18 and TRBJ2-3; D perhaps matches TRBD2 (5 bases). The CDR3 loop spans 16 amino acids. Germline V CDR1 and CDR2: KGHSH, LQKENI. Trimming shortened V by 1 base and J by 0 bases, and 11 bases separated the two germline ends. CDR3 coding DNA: TGTGCCAGCTCACCACAGGCGGGTGGGAGCACAGATACGCAGTATTTT. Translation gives CASSPQAGGSTDTQYF. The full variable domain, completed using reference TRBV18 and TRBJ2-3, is NAGVMQNPRHLVRRRGQEARLRCSPMKGHSHVYWYRQLPEEGLKFMVYLQKENIIDESGMPKERFSAEFPKEGPSILRIQQVVRGDSAAYFCASSPQAGGSTDTQYFGPGTRLTVL.

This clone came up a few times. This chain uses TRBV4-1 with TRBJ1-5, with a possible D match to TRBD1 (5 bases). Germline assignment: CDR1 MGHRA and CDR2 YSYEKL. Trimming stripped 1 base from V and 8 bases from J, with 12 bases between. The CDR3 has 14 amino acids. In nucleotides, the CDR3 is TGCGCCAGCAGCCAAGGGGGCCTTGGCAAGCCCCAGCATTTT. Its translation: CASSQGGLGKPQHF.

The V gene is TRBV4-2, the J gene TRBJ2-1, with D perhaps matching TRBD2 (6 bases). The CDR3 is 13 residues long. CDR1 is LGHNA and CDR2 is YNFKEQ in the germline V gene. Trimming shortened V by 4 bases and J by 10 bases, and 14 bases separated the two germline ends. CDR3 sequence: CASSPVREREQFF. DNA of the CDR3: TGTGCCAGCAGCCCTGTCCGGGAGAGGGAGCAGTTCTTC.

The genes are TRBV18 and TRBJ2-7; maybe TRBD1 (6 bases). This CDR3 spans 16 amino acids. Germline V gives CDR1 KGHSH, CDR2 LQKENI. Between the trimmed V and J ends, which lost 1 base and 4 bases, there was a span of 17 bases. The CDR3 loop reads CASSPRLAGESYEQYF. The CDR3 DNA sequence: TGTGCCAGCTCACCACGACTTGCAGGGGAATCGTACGAGCAGTACTTC.

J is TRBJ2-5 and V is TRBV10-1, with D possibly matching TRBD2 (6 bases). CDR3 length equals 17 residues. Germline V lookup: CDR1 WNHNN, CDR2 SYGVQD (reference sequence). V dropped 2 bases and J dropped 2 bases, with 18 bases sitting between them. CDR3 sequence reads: CASSEGYKLGGQETQYF. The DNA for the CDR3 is TGCGCCAGCAGTGAGGGTTACAAGCTGGGGGGTCAAGAGACCCAGTACTTC.

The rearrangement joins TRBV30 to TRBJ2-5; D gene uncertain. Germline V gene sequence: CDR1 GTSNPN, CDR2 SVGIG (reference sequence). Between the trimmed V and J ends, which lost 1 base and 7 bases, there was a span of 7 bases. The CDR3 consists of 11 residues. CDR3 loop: CAWSARRTQYF. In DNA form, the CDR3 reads TGTGCCTGGAGTGCGCGGCGGACCCAGTACTTC.

DNA of the CDR3: TGTGCCAGTAGTCTCCGACGGGATCAGCCCCAGCATTTT. Encoded protein: CASSLRRDQPQHF. The rearrangement uses TRBV19 and TRBJ1-5; unclear D gene. CDR3 length: 13 amino acids. CDR1 LNHDA and CDR2 SQIVND come from the germline V gene (reference sequence). V was pared by 5 bases and J by 5 bases, with 10 bases between. Filled out from reference TRBV19 and TRBJ1-5, the complete variable domain reads DGGITQSPKYLFRKEGQNVTLSCEQNLNHDAMYWYRQDPGQGLRLIYYSQIVNDFQKGDIAEGYSVSREKKESFPLTVTSAQKNPTAFYLCASSLRRDQPQHFGDGTRLSIL.

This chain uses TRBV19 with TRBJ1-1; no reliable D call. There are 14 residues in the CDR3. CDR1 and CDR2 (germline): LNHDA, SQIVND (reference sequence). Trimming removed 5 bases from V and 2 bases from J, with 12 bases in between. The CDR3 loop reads CASSFQASNTEAFF. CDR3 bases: TGTGCCAGTAGTTTTCAGGCTTCAAACACTGAAGCTTTCTTT. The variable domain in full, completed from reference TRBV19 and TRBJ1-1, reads DGGITQSPKYLFRKEGQNVTLSCEQNLNHDAMYWYRQDPGQGLRLIYYSQIVNDFQKGDIAEGYSVSREKKESFPLTVTSAQKNPTAFYLCASSFQASNTEAFFGQGTRLTVV.

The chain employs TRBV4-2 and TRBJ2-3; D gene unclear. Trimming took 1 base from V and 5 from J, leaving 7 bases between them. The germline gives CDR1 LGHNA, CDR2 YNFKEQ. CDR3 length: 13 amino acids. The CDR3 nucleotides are TGTGCCAGCAGCCAAGCATCCAGAGATACGCAGTATTTT. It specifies CASSQASRDTQYF.

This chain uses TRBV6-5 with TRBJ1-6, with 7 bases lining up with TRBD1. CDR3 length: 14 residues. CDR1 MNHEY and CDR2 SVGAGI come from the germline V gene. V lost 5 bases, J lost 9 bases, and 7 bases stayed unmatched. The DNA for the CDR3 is TGTGCCAGCAGTCCGACAGGGAGGTTTTCACCCCTCCACTTT. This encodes CASSPTGRFSPLHF.

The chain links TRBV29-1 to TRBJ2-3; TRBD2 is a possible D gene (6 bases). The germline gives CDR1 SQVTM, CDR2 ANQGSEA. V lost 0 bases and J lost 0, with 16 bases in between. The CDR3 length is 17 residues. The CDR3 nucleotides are TGCAGCGTTGAAGATATTGGGAGGACGATTAGCACAGATACGCAGTATTTT. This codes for CSVEDIGRTISTDTQYF.

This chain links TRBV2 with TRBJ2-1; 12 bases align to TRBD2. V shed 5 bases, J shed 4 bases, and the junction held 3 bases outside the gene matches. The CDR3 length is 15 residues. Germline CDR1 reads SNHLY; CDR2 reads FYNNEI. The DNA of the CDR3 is TGTGCCAGCAGTTGGACTAGCGGGACTTACAATGAGCAGTTCTTC. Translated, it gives CASSWTSGTYNEQFF.

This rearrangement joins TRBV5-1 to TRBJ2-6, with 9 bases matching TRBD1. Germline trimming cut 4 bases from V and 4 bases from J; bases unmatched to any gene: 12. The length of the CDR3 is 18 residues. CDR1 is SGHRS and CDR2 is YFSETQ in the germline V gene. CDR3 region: CASSVGTGMLKGANVLTF. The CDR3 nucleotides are TGCGCCAGCAGCGTCGGGACAGGGATGTTGAAGGGGGCCAACGTCCTGACTTTC.

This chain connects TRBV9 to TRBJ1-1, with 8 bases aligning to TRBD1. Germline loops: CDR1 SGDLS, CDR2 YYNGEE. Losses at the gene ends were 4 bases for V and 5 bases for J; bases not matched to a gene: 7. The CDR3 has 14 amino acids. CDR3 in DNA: TGTGCCAGCAGCCCTACAGGGGGAGGGACTGAAGCTTTCTTT. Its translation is CASSPTGGGTEAFF.